This T cell receptor (beta chain) emerged from a study of blood T cell repertoires in COVID-19 (dated by TCRdb to 2019 to 2021). With respect to the entire study: Collaborator samples came from the United States, Italy and Spain and covered acute and convalescent phases of COVID-19. The repertoires were released in a freely available public database intended as a resource for research on the immune response to SARS-CoV-2. Where available, HLA class I and class II types were obtained from metadata supplied by the sample provider rather than from assay-based typing. Samples were obtained from the ongoing ImmuneRACE study (first 160 participants) and from about 1,300 subjects provided by 6 global collaborators. The sample metadata nearly always contained a de-identified subject ID, COVID-19 status, age in years and sex. Deeply sampled blood TCRbeta repertoires from subjects exposed to, actively infected with, or recovered from COVID-19 were included in the dataset. The material from the prospective study consisted of cDNA or gDNA derived from T cells, B-cell-depleted T cells, or PBMCs.

The collaborating institutions used their own protocols to collect whole blood in K2EDTA tubes. For TCRbeta analysis, collaborators shipped samples in one of three forms: frozen whole blood, isolated PBMCs, or DNA extracted from either of those sample types. TCRbeta CDR3 regions were amplified from genomic DNA by means of the immunoSEQ Assay, a bias-controlled multiplex PCR. The study's processing was this. The number of nucleated cells in each sample was estimated by amplification of reference gene primers within the assay. Sequence reads were collapsed and filtered to measure the absolute abundance of every unique TCRbeta CDR3 rearrangement. For each sample, productive Simpson clonality was calculated as the square root of Simpson's diversity index over productive rearrangements. TCRdb obtained this table from immuneACCESS and retained in-frame rearrangements with V and J assigned. These tables miss some clones; where compared with another copy, unresolved V genes account for less than half of the shortfall, and the remainder is unexplained. Clone size and the V and J calls come from that table; the DNA yielded D and trimming. The sample contains more than 100,000 clones, over 70% of them found a single time. Of the sample, 2% to 2.5% falls within the top ten clones.

A distance of 21 bases separates the germline ends of V and J, which lose 5 bases and 8 bases respectively. The CDR3 sequence holds 16 residues, the cysteine and phenylalanine included. Of all the DNA, just the CDR3 is kept, 48 bases in frame from base 1. The germline V gene specifies SGHNT as CDR1 and YENEEA as CDR2. What the study reported, not specific to this receptor: The amount of clinical and demographic metadata varied by source and participant and was provided uncurated.

Remarks on this clone: Its antigen target is currently unknown. Per-base qualities were not stored, and no clone one base away is much larger.

The sequence links TRBV11-3 to TRBJ1-4; a weak D assignment points to TRBD1 (6 bases agree). The sequenced sample was peripheral blood. The TCR was taken from a man aged 70-80 years with acute or convalescent COVID-19. DNA sequence: TGTGCCAGCAGCCCGCGGGCCGGCAGGGGAAAAGAAAAACTGTTTTTT. This sequence encodes CASSPRAGRGKEKLFF.